The 18 T cell receptor beta chains presented below share a single source sample, sequenced in a study of technical replicates of blood from a handful of donors. Here immunoSEQ multiplex PCR was the method, and the copy in TCRdb shows in-frame clones only, minus some. The sample lists 95,000 or so clones, approximately 96% occurring once. The sample taken for sequencing was T cells isolated from PBMCs. The receptors originated from a human donor in good health.

The rearrangement joins TRBV9 to TRBJ2-7; 12 nucleotides match TRBD2. This CDR3 has 15 residues. The V gene end was trimmed by 3 bases and the J gene end by 3 bases; junction bases not matched to a gene: 4. Germline V gene sequence: CDR1 SGDLS, CDR2 YYNGEE. The CDR3 sequence: CASSAGLAGLYEQYF. CDR3 nucleotides: TGTGCCAGCAGCGCAGGACTAGCGGGACTCTACGAGCAGTACTTC.

This chain joins TRBV9 and TRBJ2-2, with D possibly being TRBD2 (5 bases). The germline V and J ends were trimmed by 2 bases and 4 bases, with 12 bases remaining between them. CDR1 is SGDLS and CDR2 is YYNGEE in the germline V gene. This CDR3 has 15 amino acids. Here the CDR3 DNA reads TGTGCCAGCAGCGTGGCTCCTAGCCCCACCGGGGAGCTGTTTTTT. Encoded protein: CASSVAPSPTGELFF.

The J gene is TRBJ1-1, the V gene TRBV25-1; perhaps TRBD1 as D (6 bases). Trimming pared 6 bases from V and 4 bases from J, leaving 15 bases between. Germline CDR1 and CDR2: MGHDK and SYGVNS. This CDR3 has 14 residues. The CDR3 loop reads CASRDRPPSTEAFF. The CDR3 DNA follows: TGTGCCAGCAGAGACAGGCCACCATCCACTGAAGCTTTCTTT.

V is TRBV9 and J is TRBJ2-2; 8 bases fit TRBD2. The junction had 4 bases not matched to a gene; V was cut back by 0 bases and J by 3 bases. Germline loops: CDR1 SGDLS, CDR2 YYNGEE. This CDR3 contains 16 residues. The CDR3 reads CASSVAGGGYTGELFF. The DNA for the CDR3 is TGTGCCAGCAGCGTAGCCGGGGGGGGATACACCGGGGAGCTGTTTTTT. Full variable domain (remainder filled in from reference TRBV9 and TRBJ2-2): DSGVTQTPKHLITATGQRVTLRCSPRSGDLSVYWYQQSLDQGLQFLIQYYNGEERAKGNILERFSAQQFPDLHSELNLSSLELGDSALYFCASSVAGGGYTGELFFGEGSRLTVL.

V gene TRBV27 combines with J gene TRBJ1-2, with a possible D match to TRBD1 (5 bases). The CDR3 contains 16 residues. The germline V and J ends were trimmed by 2 bases and 4 bases, with 17 bases remaining between them. Germline CDR1 is MNHEY and CDR2 is SMNVEV (reference sequence). CDR3 DNA sequence: TGTGCCAGCAGTTTAGAAAAGGCAGGGCCTACCTATGGCTACACCTTC. It translates to CASSLEKAGPTYGYTF.

This clone showed up just a few times. V usage is TRBV11-2 and J usage is TRBJ1-1, with a weak D call TRBD1 (5 bases). Germline V gene lookup returns CDR1 SGHAT and CDR2 FQNNGV. The CDR3 extends over 14 amino acids. V shed 0 bases and J shed 4 bases, with 9 bases lying between them. In DNA form, the CDR3 reads TGTGCCAGCAGCTTAGACAGGGCGGCCACTGAAGCTTTCTTT. Translating gives CASSLDRAATEAFF.

This clone was counted between two and nine times. The genes are TRBV11-2 and TRBJ2-5; D is ambiguous. The CDR3 loop spans 12 amino acids. With 1 base removed from V and 4 bases from J, the gap between germline ends came to 4 bases. From germline, CDR1 is SGHAT and CDR2 FQNNGV. Here the CDR3 DNA reads TGTGCCAGCAGCTTAGCGGGAGAGACCCAGTACTTC. It encodes CASSLAGETQYF.

CDR3 bases: TGTGCCAGCAGCTTGACTCCTAGCGCCGAATGGGATGAGCAGTTCTTC. Amino acid sequence: CASSLTPSAEWDEQFF. The V and J genes are TRBV7-8 and TRBJ2-1, with a possible D match to TRBD2 (6 bases). CDR1 is SGHVS, CDR2 FQNEAQ, per germline. This CDR3 has 16 residues. Trimming stripped 3 bases from V and 8 bases from J, with 20 bases between. Filled out from reference TRBV7-8 and TRBJ2-1, the complete variable domain reads GAGVSQSPRYKVAKRGQDVALRCDPISGHVSLFWYQQALGQGPEFLTYFQNEAQLDKSGLPSDRFFAERPEGSVSTLKIQRTQQEDSAVYLCASSLTPSAEWDEQFFGPGTRLTVL.

This chain uses TRBV9 with TRBJ2-1; D is unclear. Trimming shortened V by 3 bases and J by 10 bases, and 14 bases separated the two germline ends. The CDR3 totals 13 residues. Germline CDR1 SGDLS, CDR2 YYNGEE. The CDR3 coding sequence is TGTGCCAGCAGCGACCGAGACCTAGGAGAGCAGTTCTTC. Translating it yields CASSDRDLGEQFF. The whole variable domain, filled in from reference TRBV9 and TRBJ2-1, reads DSGVTQTPKHLITATGQRVTLRCSPRSGDLSVYWYQQSLDQGLQFLIQYYNGEERAKGNILERFSAQQFPDLHSELNLSSLELGDSALYFCASSDRDLGEQFFGPGTRLTVL.

The chain recombines TRBV10-3 with TRBJ2-3; 9 nucleotides line up with TRBD1. The V gene's germline CDR1 is ENHRY and CDR2 SYGVKD. With 0 bases clipped from V and 4 bases from J, the junction kept 8 bases outside the gene matches. The CDR3 contains 17 residues. The CDR3 region is CAISESRGTGRSDTQYF. CDR3 in DNA: TGTGCCATCAGTGAGTCGAGGGGGACAGGGAGGTCAGATACGCAGTATTTT.

This clone is a singleton in its sample. The rearrangement links TRBV7-8 to TRBJ2-7; the D gene is possibly TRBD1 (6 bases). CDR1 and CDR2 (germline): SGHVS, FQNEAQ. With 3 bases removed from V and 7 bases from J, the gap between germline ends came to 16 bases. The CDR3 contains 14 residues. The CDR3 region is CASSFPGQPGEQYF. The CDR3 DNA sequence: TGTGCCAGCAGCTTCCCCGGACAGCCGGGGGAGCAGTACTTC.

J is TRBJ2-7 and V is TRBV7-3, with 8 bases fitting TRBD2. The germline V gene encodes CDR1 SGHTA and CDR2 FQGTGA. The V segment lost 0 bases and the J segment 5 bases; nucleotides outside the gene matches: 6. The CDR3 loop spans 15 amino acids. The CDR3 spells CASSLTGGLGDEQYF. The CDR3 region has the DNA TGTGCCAGCAGCTTAACGGGGGGACTAGGCGACGAGCAGTACTTC.

This chain connects TRBV25-1 to TRBJ1-4; maybe TRBD1 (6 bases). Germline values: CDR1 MGHDK, CDR2 SYGVNS. Trimming pared 1 base from V and 6 bases from J, leaving 12 bases between. CDR3 length equals 15 residues. The DNA for the CDR3 is TGTGCCAGCAGTGAATTGGACAGAGATGATGAAAAACTGTTTTTT. Its translation is CASSELDRDDEKLFF.

The rearrangement joins TRBV7-6 to TRBJ2-7; D is possibly TRBD1 (6 bases). This CDR3 comprises 15 residues. Trimming removed 5 bases at V and 0 bases at J, with 14 bases between. CDR1 and CDR2 from the germline V gene are SGHVS and FNYEAQ. This chain's CDR3 is CASSLSTGSSYEQYF. CDR3 sequence (DNA): TGTGCCAGCAGCCTATCCACAGGGAGCTCCTACGAGCAGTACTTC.

The V and J genes are TRBV5-1 and TRBJ2-1; 8 bases map to TRBD2. The V gene end was trimmed by 6 bases and the J gene end by 8 bases; junction bases not matched to a gene: 10. The CDR3 runs to 14 residues. Looked up from germline, CDR1 is SGHRS and CDR2 is YFSETQ. This CDR3 reads CASNEAGGGYEQFF. DNA for the CDR3: TGCGCCAGCAACGAGGCGGGAGGAGGGTATGAGCAGTTCTTC. Complete variable domain (other parts from reference TRBV5-1 and TRBJ2-1): KAGVTQTPRYLIKTRGQQVTLSCSPISGHRSVSWYQQTPGQGLQFLFEYFSETQRNKGNFPGRFSGRQFSNSRSEMNVSTLELGDSALYLCASNEAGGGYEQFFGPGTRLTVL.

This chain links TRBV6-5 with TRBJ2-3, with 13 bases identical to TRBD2. This CDR3 contains 15 residues. Trimming cost V 6 bases and J 4 bases; bases outside gene matches: 4. CDR1 and CDR2 from the germline V gene are MNHEY and SVGAGI. Here the CDR3 DNA reads TGTGCCAGCAGGTGGACTAGCGGGAGCCCAGATACGCAGTATTTT. It codes for CASRWTSGSPDTQYF.

The table lists this clone with a count of one. The V call is TRBV5-1, the J call TRBJ2-7; 7 nucleotides line up with TRBD2. Trimming removed 5 bases from V and 1 base from J; junction bases left unmatched: 3. Germline V gene data show CDR1 as SGHRS and CDR2 as YFSETQ. The CDR3 loop spans 13 amino acids. CDR3 residues: CASSGGVSYEQYF. The CDR3 DNA is TGCGCCAGCAGTGGGGGGGTTTCCTACGAGCAGTACTTC. The entire variable domain, with the rest obtained from reference TRBV5-1 and TRBJ2-7, is as follows: KAGVTQTPRYLIKTRGQQVTLSCSPISGHRSVSWYQQTPGQGLQFLFEYFSETQRNKGNFPGRFSGRQFSNSRSEMNVSTLELGDSALYLCASSGGVSYEQYFGPGTRLTVT.

V usage is TRBV27 and J usage is TRBJ1-2, with D perhaps TRBD1 (5 bases). Trimming took off 4 bases at V and 8 bases at J, with 17 bases between the two ends. The CDR3 extends over 14 amino acids. The V gene's germline CDR1 is MNHEY and CDR2 SMNVEV (reference sequence). The CDR3: CASSSIRPPGGYTF. DNA for the CDR3: TGTGCCAGCAGTTCGATCCGGCCCCCAGGGGGCTACACCTTC.